The clone carrying this TCR beta chain was recorded a few times. Its specificity is not known. The germline V and J ends were trimmed by 3 bases and 4 bases, with 12 bases remaining between them. This CDR3 is 14 amino acids long. Germline CDR1 is MDHEN and CDR2 is SYDVKM. Isolated RNA was reverse transcribed in full, so expressed TCRB transcripts were sequenced. The method was immunoSEQ multiplex PCR; TCRdb's version includes in-frame clones alone and lacks a portion of them. The profile covers 680,000 or so clones, with 13% appearing a single time and 0.022% taken by the ten largest. This sample stems from a study of beta chain features in type 1 diabetes. Study conclusions and caveats: Moderately but significantly shorter TCRB CDR3s were found in Type 1 diabetes patients in all four CD4+ subsets. The study found that naive, central memory and Treg TCRB repertoires appeared more similar in patients than in healthy donors.

The receptor comes from a man aged 18 to 30 with type 1 diabetes. The chain carries TRBV28 and TRBJ1-2; D may be TRBD1 (6 bases). Sequenced sample: naive CD4+ T cells from blood. The CDR3 region has the DNA TGTGCCAGCAGTTTCGGGCAGGGGAGCTATGGCTACACCTTC. It codes for CASSFGQGSYGYTF.